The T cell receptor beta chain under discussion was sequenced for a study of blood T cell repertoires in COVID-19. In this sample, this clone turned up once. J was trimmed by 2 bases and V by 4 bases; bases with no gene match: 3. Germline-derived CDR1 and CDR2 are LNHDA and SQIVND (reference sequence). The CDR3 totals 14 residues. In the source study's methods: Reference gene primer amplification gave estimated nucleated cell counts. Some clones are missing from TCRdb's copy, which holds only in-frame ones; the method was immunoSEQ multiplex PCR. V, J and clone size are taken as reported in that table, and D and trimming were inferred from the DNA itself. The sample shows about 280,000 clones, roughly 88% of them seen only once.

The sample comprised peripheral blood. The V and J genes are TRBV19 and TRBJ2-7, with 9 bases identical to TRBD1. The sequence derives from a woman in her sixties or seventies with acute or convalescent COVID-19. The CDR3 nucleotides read TGTGCCAGTAGTAGCAGGACAGGGGCCTACGAGCAGTACTTC. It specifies CASSSRTGAYEQYF.